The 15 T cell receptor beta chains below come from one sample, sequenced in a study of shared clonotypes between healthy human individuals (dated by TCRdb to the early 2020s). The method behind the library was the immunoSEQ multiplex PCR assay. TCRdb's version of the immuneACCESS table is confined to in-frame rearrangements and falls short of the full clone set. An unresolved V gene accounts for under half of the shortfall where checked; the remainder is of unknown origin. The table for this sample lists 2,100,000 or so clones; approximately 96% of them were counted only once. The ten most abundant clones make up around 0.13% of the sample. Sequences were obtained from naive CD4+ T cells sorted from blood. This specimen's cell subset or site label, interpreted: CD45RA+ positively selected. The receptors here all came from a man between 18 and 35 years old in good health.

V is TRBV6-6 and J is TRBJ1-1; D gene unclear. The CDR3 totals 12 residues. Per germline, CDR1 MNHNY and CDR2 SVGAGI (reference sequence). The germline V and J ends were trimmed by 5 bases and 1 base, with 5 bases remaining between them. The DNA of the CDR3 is TGTGCCAGCAGTCGGGGGAACACTGAAGCTTTCTTT. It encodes CASSRGNTEAFF.

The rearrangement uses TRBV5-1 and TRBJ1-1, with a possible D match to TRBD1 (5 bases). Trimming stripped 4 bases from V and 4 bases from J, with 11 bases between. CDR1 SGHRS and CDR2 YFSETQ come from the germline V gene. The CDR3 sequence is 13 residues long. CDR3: CASSPGTPTEAFF. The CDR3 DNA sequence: TGCGCCAGCAGCCCTGGGACGCCCACTGAAGCTTTCTTT.

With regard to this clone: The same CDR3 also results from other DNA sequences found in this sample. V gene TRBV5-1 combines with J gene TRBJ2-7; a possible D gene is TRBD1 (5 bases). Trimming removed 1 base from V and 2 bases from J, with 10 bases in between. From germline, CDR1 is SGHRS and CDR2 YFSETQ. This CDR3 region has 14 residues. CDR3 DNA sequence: TGCGCCAGCAGCTTGAGTCAGGGCCCCTACGAGCAGTACTTC. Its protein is CASSLSQGPYEQYF.

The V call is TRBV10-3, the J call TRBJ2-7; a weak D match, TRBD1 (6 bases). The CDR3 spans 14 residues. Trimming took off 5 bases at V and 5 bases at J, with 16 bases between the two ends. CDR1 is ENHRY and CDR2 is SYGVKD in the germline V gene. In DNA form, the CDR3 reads TGTGCCATCAGTCGCAGGGGTTTAGAAAACGAGCAGTACTTC. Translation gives CAISRRGLENEQYF.

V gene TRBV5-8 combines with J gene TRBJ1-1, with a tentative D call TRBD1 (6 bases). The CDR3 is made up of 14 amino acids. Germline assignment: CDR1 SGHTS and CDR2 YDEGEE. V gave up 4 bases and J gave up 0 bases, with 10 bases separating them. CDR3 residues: CASSRTGLNTEAFF. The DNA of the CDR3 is TGTGCCAGCAGCAGAACAGGGCTGAACACTGAAGCTTTCTTT.

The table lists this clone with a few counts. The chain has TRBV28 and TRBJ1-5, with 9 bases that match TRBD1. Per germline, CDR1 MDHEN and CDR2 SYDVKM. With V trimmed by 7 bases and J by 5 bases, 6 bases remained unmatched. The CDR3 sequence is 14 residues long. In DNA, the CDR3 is TGTGCCAGCACCAAAGACAGGGGGGATCAGCCCCAGCATTTT. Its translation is CASTKDRGDQPQHF.

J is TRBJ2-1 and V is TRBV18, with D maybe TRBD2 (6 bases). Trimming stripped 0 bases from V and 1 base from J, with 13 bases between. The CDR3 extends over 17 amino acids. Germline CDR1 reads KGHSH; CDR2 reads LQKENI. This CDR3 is CASSPPGSGPSYNEQFF. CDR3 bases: TGTGCCAGCTCACCACCGGGGAGCGGGCCTTCCTACAATGAGCAGTTCTTC.

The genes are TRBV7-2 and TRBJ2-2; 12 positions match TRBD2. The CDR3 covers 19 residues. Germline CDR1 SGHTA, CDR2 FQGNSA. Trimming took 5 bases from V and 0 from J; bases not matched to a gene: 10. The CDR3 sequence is CASSIGLAGLNPNTGELFF. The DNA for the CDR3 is TGTGCCAGCAGCATCGGACTAGCGGGACTGAATCCGAACACCGGGGAGCTGTTTTTT.

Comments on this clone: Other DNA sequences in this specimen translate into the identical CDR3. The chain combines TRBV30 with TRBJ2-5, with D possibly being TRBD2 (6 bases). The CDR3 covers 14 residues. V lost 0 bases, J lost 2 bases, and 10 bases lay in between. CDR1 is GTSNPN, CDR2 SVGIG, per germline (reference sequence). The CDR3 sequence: CAWSVGGNQETQYF. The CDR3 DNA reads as TGTGCCTGGAGTGTTGGAGGGAATCAAGAGACCCAGTACTTC.

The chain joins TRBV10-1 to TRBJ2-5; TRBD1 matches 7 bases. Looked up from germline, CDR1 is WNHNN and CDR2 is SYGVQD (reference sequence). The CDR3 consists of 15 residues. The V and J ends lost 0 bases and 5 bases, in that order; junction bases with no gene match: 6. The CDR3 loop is CASSESTRGQETQYF. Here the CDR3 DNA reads TGCGCCAGCAGTGAGTCGACTCGGGGACAGGAGACCCAGTACTTC.

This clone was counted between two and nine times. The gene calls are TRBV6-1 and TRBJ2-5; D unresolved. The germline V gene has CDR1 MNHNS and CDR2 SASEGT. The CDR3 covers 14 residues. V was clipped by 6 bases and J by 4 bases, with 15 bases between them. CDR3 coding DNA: TGTGCCAGCAGGCTTTCTGCCTCCGGAGAGACCCAGTACTTC. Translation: CASRLSASGETQYF.

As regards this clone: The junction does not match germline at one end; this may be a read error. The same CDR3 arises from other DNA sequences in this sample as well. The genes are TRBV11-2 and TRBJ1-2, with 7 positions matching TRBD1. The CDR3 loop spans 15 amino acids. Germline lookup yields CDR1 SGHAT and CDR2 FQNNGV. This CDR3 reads CASSGIRGRDYGYTF. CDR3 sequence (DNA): TGTGCCAGCAGTGGGATTAGGGGGCGCGACTACGGCTACACCTTC.

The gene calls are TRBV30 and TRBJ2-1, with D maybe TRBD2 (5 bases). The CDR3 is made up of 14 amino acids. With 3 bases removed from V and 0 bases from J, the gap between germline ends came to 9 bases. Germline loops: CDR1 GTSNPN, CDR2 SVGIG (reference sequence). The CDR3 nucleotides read TGTGCCTGGAGGGAGGATAGCTCCTACAATGAGCAGTTCTTC. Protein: CAWREDSSYNEQFF.

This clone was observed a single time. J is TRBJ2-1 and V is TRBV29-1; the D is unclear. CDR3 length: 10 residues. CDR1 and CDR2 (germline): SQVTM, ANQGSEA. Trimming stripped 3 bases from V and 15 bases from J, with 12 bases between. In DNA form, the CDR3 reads TGCAGCGTTGATTTGGGGATACGGTTCTTC. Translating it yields CSVDLGIRFF.

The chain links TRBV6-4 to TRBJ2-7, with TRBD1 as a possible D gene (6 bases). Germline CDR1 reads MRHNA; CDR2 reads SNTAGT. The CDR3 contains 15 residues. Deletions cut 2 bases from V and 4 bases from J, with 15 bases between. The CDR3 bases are TGTGCCAGCAGTGACGTGGGGGCTAAGGTTTACGAGCAGTACTTC. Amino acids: CASSDVGAKVYEQYF.